The sequence of this T cell receptor (beta chain) was determined in a study of blood T cell repertoires in COVID-19. Overall study: COVID-19 samples, acute and convalescent, were from the United States, Italy and Spain. PBMCs, B-cell-depleted T cells, or T cells were the source of the cDNA or gDNA that made up the material.

The CDR3 has 12 residues. The germline V and J ends were trimmed by 10 bases and 5 bases, with 14 bases remaining between them. Germline assignment: CDR1 LGHDT and CDR2 YNNKEL (reference sequence). Original processing methods: Cell counts per sample came from amplifying reference gene primers. Measured with immunoSEQ multiplex PCR; TCRdb has only the in-frame clones, and not every one. D and trimming were read from the DNA, whereas the V and J calls and clone size are those reported in that table. The profile covers over 140,000 clones, with 65% to 85% appearing a single time and 4% taken by the ten largest.

The V gene is TRBV3-1 (or the pseudogene TRBV3-2), the J gene TRBJ2-5, with TRBD2 as a possible D gene (6 bases). Input material: peripheral blood. The TCR comes from a woman between 55 and 75 years old with acute or convalescent COVID-19. The CDR3 sequence is CATKAGGETQYF. The DNA for the CDR3 is TGTGCCACTAAAGCGGGTGGGGAGACCCAGTACTTC.